This is a list of T cell receptor beta chains from one sample in a study of OX40 agonist ivuxolimab in advanced cancers. Repertoires were generated with immunoSEQ multiplex PCR, while TCRdb's copy carries only in-frame clones and drops some. In the table there are about 76,000 clones, 85% of which are singletons. The input for sequencing was CD4+ or CD8+ T cells sorted from blood, taken in a trial of the OX40 agonist ivuxolimab. Every receptor here comes from an adult with an advanced solid tumor such as melanoma, head and neck, liver or kidney cancer. Both conserved end residues are part of each CDR3. The D gene is left open where the match is weak. Not every row has a clone size; where given, it reads once, few, many or a size class.

>TRBV29-1|TRBJ1-4|TRBD1|.
TGCAGCGTTGAGGTAACAGGGGCAGCTAATGAAAAACTGTTTTTT
CSVEVTGAANEKLFF
>TRBV7-2|TRBJ1-3|.|.
TGTGCCAGCAGCTCGAGGGGGGGAGATAAATCAAGTGGAAACACCATATATTTT
CASSSRGGDKSSGNTIYF
>TRBV15|TRBJ2-2|.|.
TGTGCCACCAGCAGAGATCGGGGGGCAGGGGAGCTGTTTTTT
CATSRDRGAGELFF
>TRBV7-2|TRBJ2-5|.|.
TGTGCCAGCAGCTTAGGGCTGGGGAAGACCCAGTACTTC
CASSLGLGKTQYF
>TRBV25-1|TRBJ2-3|TRBD2|.
TGTGCCAGCAGTGAATCCGCGGGGGGCCCAGATACGCAGTATTTT
CASSESAGGPDTQYF
>TRBV29-1|TRBJ1-2|TRBD1|once
TGCAGCGTGCTGACAGGGTCGAATTTAAGCGGCTACACCTTC
CSVLTGSNLSGYTF
>TRBV30|TRBJ2-7|.|.
TGTGCCTGGAGTCAGGCGCGGGTCCGCCTCGAGCAGTACTTC
CAWSQARVRLEQYF
>TRBV7-6|TRBJ2-3|.|once
TGTGCCAGCAGCTCCGGAGCAATTGGAGATACGCAGTATTTT
CASSSGAIGDTQYF
>TRBV5-1|TRBJ2-6|.|.
TGCGCCAGCAGCAGTCAGGGGACCGCGAGCTCTGGGGCCAACGTCCTGACTTTC
CASSSQGTASSGANVLTF
>TRBV10-3|TRBJ2-3|TRBD1|.
TGTGCCATCAGGAGACAGGGGGCTGGAAATACGCAGTATTTT
CAIRRQGAGNTQYF
>TRBV18|TRBJ1-4|.|.
TGTGCCAGCTCACCTCCGGCAGGACGAAATAATGAAAAACTGTTTTTT
CASSPPAGRNNEKLFF
>TRBV30|TRBJ1-3|.|.
TGTGCCTGGAGGCCCGTCGGCTCTGGAAACACCATATATTTT
CAWRPVGSGNTIYF
>TRBV5-1|TRBJ2-5|.|.
TGCGCCAGCAGCTTGGGTCAGGGAGTTTTTCAAGAGACCCAGTACTTC
CASSLGQGVFQETQYF
>TRBV2|TRBJ1-2|TRBD1|.
TGTGCCCTCAGTGTCGACAGGGTCACATGGGGCTACACCTTC
CALSVDRVTWGYTF
>TRBV7-2|TRBJ2-7|.|.
TGTGCCAGCAGCTTAGGAACAGGTCGCGAGCAGTACTTC
CASSLGTGREQYF
>TRBV7-2|TRBJ2-7|TRBD2|.
TGTGCCAGCAGCTTTGCCGGGACTAGCGGGGGGGCGCACGAGCAGTACTTC
CASSFAGTSGGAHEQYF
>TRBV7-9|TRBJ2-5|.|.
TGTGCCAGCAGCCCTCTGGGGGGAGAGACCCAGTACTTC
CASSPLGGETQYF
>TRBV10-3|TRBJ1-3|.|.
TGTGCCATCAGTGGCAGGGTAGCTGGAAACACCATATATTTT
CAISGRVAGNTIYF
>TRBV4-3|TRBJ2-2|.|.
TGCGCCAGCAGCCAAGATTCCAGGAACACCGGGGAGCTGTTTTTT
CASSQDSRNTGELFF
>TRBV30|TRBJ1-2|.|.
TGTGCCCGGAGTGTAGCCCGCTTAGAAGGCTACACCTTC
CARSVARLEGYTF
>TRBV5-1|TRBJ2-5|.|.
TGCGCCAGCAGCGGACGGGAATCGGGAGAGACCCAGTACTTC
CASSGRESGETQYF
>TRBV6-4|TRBJ1-4|TRBD1|.
TGTGCCAGCAGTGCCCGACAGGGGGAAAAACTGTTTTTT
CASSARQGEKLFF
>TRBV4-3|TRBJ2-2|.|.
TGCGCCAGCAGCCATATCACGAACACCGGGGAGCTGTTTTTT
CASSHITNTGELFF
>TRBV4-1|TRBJ2-2|TRBD1|.
TGCGCCAGCAGCCAAGTGGAGGGTGGGACAGGGAGTACCGGGGAGCTGTTTTTT
CASSQVEGGTGSTGELFF
>TRBV14|TRBJ2-7|TRBD1|once
TGTGCCAGCAGCCAGGACAGGGTCTCCGAGCAGTACTTC
CASSQDRVSEQYF
>TRBV27|TRBJ2-7|.|.
TGTGCCAGCAGTTTATCGGGCAGCTATCCCTACGAGCAGTACTTC
CASSLSGSYPYEQYF
>TRBV2|TRBJ1-1|.|.
TGTGCCAGCAGTGACGGGTTTGGTGAAGCTTTCTTT
CASSDGFGEAFF
>TRBV27|TRBJ2-5|.|.
TGTGCCAGCAGTACACCGGGCTCTAAAGAGACCCAGTACTTC
CASSTPGSKETQYF
>TRBV30|TRBJ1-2|TRBD1|.
TGTGCCTGGAGGTCGACAGGGGGCTATGGCTACACCTTC
CAWRSTGGYGYTF
>TRBV19|TRBJ1-1|.|few
TGTGCCAGTAGTATTGGTCCCCTTTTGAACACTGAAGCTTTCTTT
CASSIGPLLNTEAFF
>TRBV5-5|TRBJ2-7|TRBD1|.
TGTGCCAGCAGCTCAGGACAGGGGAGACCCTACGAGCAGTACTTC
CASSSGQGRPYEQYF